This T cell receptor (beta chain) was captured by sequencing in a study of PD-1 blockade in classical Hodgkin lymphoma (dated by TCRdb to between 2020 and 2021). For the study in its entirety: Nivolumab dosing was 3 mg/kg intravenously every 2 weeks, continuing until either disease progression or unacceptable toxicity. To define a peripheral blood immune signature of response to PD-1 blockade in classical Hodgkin lymphoma, the study combined TCR beta sequencing with CyTOF. Study-wide findings and limitations: CD4+ but not CD8+ TCR diversity rose significantly by C4D1 (p=0.0027 vs p=0.16), most apparent in complete responders (p=0.02). The study was limited to a single clinical trial cohort, and causes of repertoire differences, possibly disease activity or prior therapy, remained undefined. Baseline TCR diversity was reported to be lower in newly diagnosed patients than in healthy donors and to be lower still in relapsed/refractory patients. Among trial patients, those achieving complete response had baseline diversity similar to that of newly diagnosed patients, while diversity was significantly lower in partial responders and progressors. Patients starting nivolumab less than 1 year after ASCT had lower diversity and were excluded from later analyses to avoid confounding by immune reconstitution.

The CDR3 has 13 amino acids, counting the end cysteine and phenylalanine. Here the CDR3 DNA is all that survives: 39 bases in frame from base 1. V loses 2 bases, J loses 10 bases, and the germline ends lie 9 bases apart. The germline V gene encodes CDR1 MNHEY and CDR2 SVGAGI. For this clone: The antigen it recognizes is unknown. No quality values exist for individual bases; no much larger clone is one base distant.

Genomic DNA was isolated using the Qiagen DNeasy kit from unsorted PBMCs as well as from negatively selected CD4+ and CD8+ fractions. TCR beta CDR3 regions were subjected to amplification by immunoSEQ multiplex PCR with primers that anneal to V and J segments. A synthetic immune receptor repertoire was used to minimize amplification bias, and any remaining bias was removed computationally after sequencing. Per the source publication's procedure: Repertoire diversity was quantified as the Shannon entropy index using custom Python scripts. Unsorted, CD4+ and CD8+ repertoires were analyzed separately, except in combined analyses where CD4+ and CD8+ sequences were merged in silico. A clone was considered expanded if an increase in frequency of at least 2-fold after treatment relative to C1D1 was found, and a pseudocount of 0.5 was applied to clones undetected at baseline. Singleton clones were defined as clones with 0 or 1 copy at C1D1, and non-singleton clones were defined as clones with 2 or more copies. Clones expanded in unsorted samples were assigned a CD4+, CD8+ or unknown annotation through matching of protein sequences in sorted samples from the same patient. Wilcoxon tests on paired samples were used to test diversity changes from C1D1 to C4D1. TCRdb carries this immuneACCESS record with in-frame sequences only. Its versions omit some clonotypes, under half of them owing to an unresolved V gene in the studies checked, with the rest unexplained. That table supplies the V and J calls and clone size; D and trimming were determined from the DNA. Present in this sample are 55,000 to 80,000 clones, around 88% of which were seen just once. Jointly, the top ten make up approximately 13% of the sample.

The meaning of the sample's time point label: cycle 1 day 1 (C1D1), immediately before nivolumab initiation. All trial patients had relapsed after autologous stem cell transplantation, with cohorts A, B and C differing in prior brentuximab vedotin exposure. The trial cohort was composed of over 50 patients with relapsed/refractory classical Hodgkin lymphoma, for whom complete response, partial response or progressive disease was recorded as best overall response. In the multi-cohort phase II CheckMate 205 trial, trial patients received single-agent nivolumab. Best overall response was determined by an independent review committee according to the 2007 International Working Group response criteria. Trial PBMCs were obtained immediately prior to nivolumab initiation (C1D1) and on therapy at cycle 2 day 1 and cycle 4 day 1. After peripheral blood was drawn into 8 mL Vacutainer Cell Preparation Tubes, PBMCs were isolated by centrifugation and then cryopreserved.

The TCR comes from a human donor with classical Hodgkin lymphoma. The chain is assembled from TRBV6-5 and TRBJ1-6; there is no confident call for the D gene. The sequencing here drew on peripheral blood mononuclear cells (PBMCs), taken at baseline. The DNA reads TGTGCCAGCAGTTACGATTCTGGATCACCCCTCCACTTT. Its coded protein is CASSYDSGSPLHF.